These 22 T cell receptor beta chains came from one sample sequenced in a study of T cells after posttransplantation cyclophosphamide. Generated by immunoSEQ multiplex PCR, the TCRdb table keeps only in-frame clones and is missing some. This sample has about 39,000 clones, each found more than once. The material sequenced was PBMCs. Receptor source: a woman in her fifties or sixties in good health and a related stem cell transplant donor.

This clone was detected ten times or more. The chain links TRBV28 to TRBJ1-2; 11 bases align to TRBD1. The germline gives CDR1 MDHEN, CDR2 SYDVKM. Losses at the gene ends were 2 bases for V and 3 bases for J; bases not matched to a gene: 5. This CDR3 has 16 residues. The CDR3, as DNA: TGTGCCAGCAGTTTACCCGGGACAGGGGGTGACTATGGCTACACCTTC. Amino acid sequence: CASSLPGTGGDYGYTF.

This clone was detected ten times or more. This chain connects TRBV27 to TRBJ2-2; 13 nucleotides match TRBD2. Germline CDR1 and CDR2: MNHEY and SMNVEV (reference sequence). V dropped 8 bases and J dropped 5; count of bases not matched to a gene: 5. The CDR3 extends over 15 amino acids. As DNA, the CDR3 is TGTGCCAGCCGAAGACTAGCGGGGGGTACCGGGGAGCTGTTTTTT. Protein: CASRRLAGGTGELFF.

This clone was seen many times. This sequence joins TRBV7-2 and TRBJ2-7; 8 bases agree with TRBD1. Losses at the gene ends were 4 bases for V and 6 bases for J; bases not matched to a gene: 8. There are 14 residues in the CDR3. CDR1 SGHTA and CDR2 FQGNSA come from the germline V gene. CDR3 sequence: CASSSTAGGLEQYF. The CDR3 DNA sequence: TGTGCCAGCAGCTCTACGGCAGGGGGCCTCGAGCAGTACTTC.

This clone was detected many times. The CDR3 region has the DNA TGTGCCAGCAGTTTTAAAGGCTCCGGGTATGAGCAGTTCTTC. Encoded protein: CASSFKGSGYEQFF. V usage is TRBV28 and J usage is TRBJ2-1; unclear D gene. Germline CDR1 and CDR2: MDHEN and SYDVKM. The CDR3 spans 14 residues. V dropped 3 bases and J dropped 8 bases, with 14 bases sitting between them.

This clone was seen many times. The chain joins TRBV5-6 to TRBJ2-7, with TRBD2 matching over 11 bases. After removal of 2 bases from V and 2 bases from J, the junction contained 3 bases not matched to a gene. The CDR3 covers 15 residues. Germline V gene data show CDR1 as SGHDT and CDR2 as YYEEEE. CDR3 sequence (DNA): TGTGCCAGCAGCTTTTTGACTAGCGGGGCCTACGAGCAGTACTTC. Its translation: CASSFLTSGAYEQYF.

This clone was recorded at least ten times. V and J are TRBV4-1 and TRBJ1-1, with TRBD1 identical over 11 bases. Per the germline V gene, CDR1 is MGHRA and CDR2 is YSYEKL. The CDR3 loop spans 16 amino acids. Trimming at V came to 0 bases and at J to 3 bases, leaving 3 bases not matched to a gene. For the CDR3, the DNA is TGCGCCAGCAGCCAAGATCGGACAGGGGGCTACACTGAAGCTTTCTTT. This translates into CASSQDRTGGYTEAFF.

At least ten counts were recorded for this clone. This chain's CDR3 is CASSEGQPNTEAFF. As DNA, the CDR3 is TGTGCCAGCAGTGAAGGACAACCGAACACTGAAGCTTTCTTT. This chain connects TRBV2 to TRBJ1-1; no clear D. The germline gives CDR1 SNHLY, CDR2 FYNNEI. This CDR3 contains 14 residues. V lost 1 base and J lost 1, with 7 bases in between.

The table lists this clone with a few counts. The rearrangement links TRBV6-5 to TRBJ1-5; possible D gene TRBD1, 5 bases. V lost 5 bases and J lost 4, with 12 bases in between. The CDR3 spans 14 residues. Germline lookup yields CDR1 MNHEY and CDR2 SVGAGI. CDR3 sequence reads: CASSESTGNQPQHF. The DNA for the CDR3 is TGTGCCAGCAGTGAAAGCACAGGAAATCAGCCCCAGCATTTT.

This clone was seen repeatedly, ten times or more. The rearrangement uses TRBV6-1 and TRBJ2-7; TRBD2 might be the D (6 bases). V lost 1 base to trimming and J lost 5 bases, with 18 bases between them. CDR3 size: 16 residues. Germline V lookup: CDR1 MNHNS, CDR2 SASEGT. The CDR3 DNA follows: TGTGCCAGCAGTGAAGGGGGGACTGGTTATCCCCACGAGCAGTACTTC. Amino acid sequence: CASSEGGTGYPHEQYF.

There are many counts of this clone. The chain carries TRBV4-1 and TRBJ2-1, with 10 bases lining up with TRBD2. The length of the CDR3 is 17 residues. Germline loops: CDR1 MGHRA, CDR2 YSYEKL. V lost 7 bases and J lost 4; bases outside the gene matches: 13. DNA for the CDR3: TGCGCCAGCACCCTAAGAGGTCTAGCGGGGGAATACAATGAGCAGTTCTTC. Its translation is CASTLRGLAGEYNEQFF.

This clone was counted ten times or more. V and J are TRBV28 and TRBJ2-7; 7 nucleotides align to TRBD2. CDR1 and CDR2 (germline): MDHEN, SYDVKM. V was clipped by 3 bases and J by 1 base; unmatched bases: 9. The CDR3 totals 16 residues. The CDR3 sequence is CASSFNLAVLSYEQYF. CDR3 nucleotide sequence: TGTGCCAGCAGTTTCAACCTAGCGGTTCTTTCCTACGAGCAGTACTTC. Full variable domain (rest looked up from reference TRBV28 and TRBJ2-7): DVKVTQSSRYLVKRTGEKVFLECVQDMDHENMFWYRQDPGLGLRLIYFSYDVKMKEKGDIPEGYSVSREKKERFSLILESASTNQTSMYLCASSFNLAVLSYEQYFGPGTRLTVT.

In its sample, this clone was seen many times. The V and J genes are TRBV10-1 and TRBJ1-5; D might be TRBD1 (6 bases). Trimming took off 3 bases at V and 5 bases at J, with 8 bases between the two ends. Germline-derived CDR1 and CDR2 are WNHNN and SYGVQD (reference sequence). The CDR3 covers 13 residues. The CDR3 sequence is CASSDTGHQPQHF. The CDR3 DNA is TGCGCCAGCAGTGATACAGGGCATCAGCCCCAGCATTTT.

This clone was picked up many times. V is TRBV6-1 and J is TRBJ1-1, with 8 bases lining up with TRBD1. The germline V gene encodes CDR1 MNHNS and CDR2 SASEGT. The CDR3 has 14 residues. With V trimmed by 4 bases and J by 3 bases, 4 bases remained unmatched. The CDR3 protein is CASSVGQGYTEAFF. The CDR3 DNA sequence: TGTGCCAGCAGTGTTGGACAGGGTTACACTGAAGCTTTCTTT.

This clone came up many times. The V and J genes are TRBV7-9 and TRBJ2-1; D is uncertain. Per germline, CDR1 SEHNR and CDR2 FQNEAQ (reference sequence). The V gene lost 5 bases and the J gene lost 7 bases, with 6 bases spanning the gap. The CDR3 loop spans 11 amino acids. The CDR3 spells CASSLPNEQFF. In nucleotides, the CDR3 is TGTGCCAGCAGCCTTCCTAATGAGCAGTTCTTC.

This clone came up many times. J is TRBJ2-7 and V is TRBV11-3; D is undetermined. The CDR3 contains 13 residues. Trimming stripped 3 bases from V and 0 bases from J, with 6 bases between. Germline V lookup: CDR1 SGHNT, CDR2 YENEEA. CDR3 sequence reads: CASSLSGSYEQYF. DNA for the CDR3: TGTGCCAGCAGCTTGTCCGGCTCCTACGAGCAGTACTTC.

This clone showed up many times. CDR3 DNA sequence: TGTGCCAGCCGGTCTACGGGGGGATCCAATGAGCAGTTCTTC. Amino acid sequence: CASRSTGGSNEQFF. The genes are TRBV6-5 and TRBJ2-1, with TRBD2 matching 7 bases. Losses at the gene ends were 8 bases for V and 6 bases for J; bases not matched to a gene: 10. The CDR3 contains 14 residues. Germline CDR1 reads MNHEY; CDR2 reads SVGAGI.

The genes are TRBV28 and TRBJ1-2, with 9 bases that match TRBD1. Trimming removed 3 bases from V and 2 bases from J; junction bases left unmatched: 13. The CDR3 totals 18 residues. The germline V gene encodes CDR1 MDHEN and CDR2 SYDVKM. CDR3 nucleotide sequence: TGTGCCAGCAGTTTGGCAGGGGGGAACAGGGGGCCAAACTATGGCTACACCTTC. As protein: CASSLAGGNRGPNYGYTF.

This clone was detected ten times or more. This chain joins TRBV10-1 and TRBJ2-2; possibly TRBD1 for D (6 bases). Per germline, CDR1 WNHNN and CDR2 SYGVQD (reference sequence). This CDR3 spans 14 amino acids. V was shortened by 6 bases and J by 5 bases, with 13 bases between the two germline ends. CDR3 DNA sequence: TGCGCCAGCAGGGCCGGGACATCAACCGGGGAGCTGTTTTTT. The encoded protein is CASRAGTSTGELFF.

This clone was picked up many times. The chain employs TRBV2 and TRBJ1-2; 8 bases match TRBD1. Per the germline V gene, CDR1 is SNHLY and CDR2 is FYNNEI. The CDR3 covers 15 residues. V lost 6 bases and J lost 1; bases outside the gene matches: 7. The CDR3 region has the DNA TGTGCCAGCAGGGAGGACAGGGAACTTAACTATGGCTACACCTTC. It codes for CASREDRELNYGYTF.

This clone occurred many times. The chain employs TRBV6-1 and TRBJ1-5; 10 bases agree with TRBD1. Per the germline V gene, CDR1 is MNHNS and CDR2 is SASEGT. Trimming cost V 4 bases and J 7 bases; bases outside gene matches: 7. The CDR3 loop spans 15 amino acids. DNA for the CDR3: TGTGCCAGCAGTGGGAGACAGGGGGCAAACCAGCCCCAGCATTTT. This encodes CASSGRQGANQPQHF.

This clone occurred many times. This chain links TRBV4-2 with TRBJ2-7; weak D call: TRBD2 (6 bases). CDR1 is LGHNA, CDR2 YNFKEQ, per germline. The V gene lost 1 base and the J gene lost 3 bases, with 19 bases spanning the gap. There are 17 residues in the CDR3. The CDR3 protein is CASSQASPGLTIYEQYF. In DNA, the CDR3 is TGTGCCAGCAGCCAAGCAAGTCCGGGACTGACGATCTACGAGCAGTACTTC.

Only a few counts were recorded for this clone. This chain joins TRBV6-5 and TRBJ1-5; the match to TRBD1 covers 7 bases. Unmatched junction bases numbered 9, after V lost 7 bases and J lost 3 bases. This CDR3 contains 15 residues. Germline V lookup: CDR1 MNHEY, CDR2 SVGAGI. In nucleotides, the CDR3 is TGTGCCAGCATCAGAGGGACAGCTTACAATCAGCCCCAGCATTTT. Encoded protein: CASIRGTAYNQPQHF.